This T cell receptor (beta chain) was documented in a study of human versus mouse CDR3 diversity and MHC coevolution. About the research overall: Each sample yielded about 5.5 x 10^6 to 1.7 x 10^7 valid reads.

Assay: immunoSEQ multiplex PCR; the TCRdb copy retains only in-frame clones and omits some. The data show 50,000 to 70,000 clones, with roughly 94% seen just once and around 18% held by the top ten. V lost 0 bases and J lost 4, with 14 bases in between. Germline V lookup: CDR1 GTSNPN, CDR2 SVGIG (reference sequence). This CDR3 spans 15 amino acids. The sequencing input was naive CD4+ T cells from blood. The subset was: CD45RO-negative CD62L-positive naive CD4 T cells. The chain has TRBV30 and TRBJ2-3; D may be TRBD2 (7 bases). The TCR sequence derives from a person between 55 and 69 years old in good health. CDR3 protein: CAWSVRGRAADTQYF. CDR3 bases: TGTGCCTGGAGTGTAAGGGGGAGGGCGGCAGATACGCAGTATTTT.